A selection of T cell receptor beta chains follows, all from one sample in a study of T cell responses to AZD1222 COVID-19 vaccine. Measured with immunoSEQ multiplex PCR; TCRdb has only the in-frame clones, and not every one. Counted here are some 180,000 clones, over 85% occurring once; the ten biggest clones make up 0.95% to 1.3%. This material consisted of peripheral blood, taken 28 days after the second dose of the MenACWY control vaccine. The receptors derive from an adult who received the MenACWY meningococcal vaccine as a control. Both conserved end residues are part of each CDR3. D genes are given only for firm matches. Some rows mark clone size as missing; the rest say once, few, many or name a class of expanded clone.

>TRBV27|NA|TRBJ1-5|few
TGTGCCAGCAGTTTATCGGGGGATAGCCAGCCCCAGCATTTT
CASSLSGDSQPQHF
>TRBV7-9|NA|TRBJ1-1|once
TGTGCCAGCAGCCAACGTCGCGGGATGAACACTGAAGCTTTCTTT
CASSQRRGMNTEAFF
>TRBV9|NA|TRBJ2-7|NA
TGTGCCAGCAGCGTAGGGCTAGCGTCTTACGAGCAGTACTTC
CASSVGLASYEQYF
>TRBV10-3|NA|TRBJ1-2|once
TGTGCCATCAGTGATCACTCTAAGGGGTCTGGCTACACCTTC
CAISDHSKGSGYTF
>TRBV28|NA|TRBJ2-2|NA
TGTGCCAGCAGTTTGGGTGTTTTTAACACCGGGGAGCTGTTTTTT
CASSLGVFNTGELFF
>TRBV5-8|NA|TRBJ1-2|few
TGTGCCCCCGGAGGCAGCCGGAATTTTAACTATGGCTACACCTTC
CAPGGSRNFNYGYTF
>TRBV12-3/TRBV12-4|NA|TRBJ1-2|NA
TGTGCCAGCAGATCTCGCACCGGCTACACCTTC
CASRSRTGYTF
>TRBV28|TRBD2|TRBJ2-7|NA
TGTGCCAGCAGACCCCATACTAGCGGCACCTACGAGCAGTACTTC
CASRPHTSGTYEQYF
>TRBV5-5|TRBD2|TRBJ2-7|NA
TGTGCCAGCAGCATTAGCGGGGTACACTCCTACGAGCAGTACTTC
CASSISGVHSYEQYF
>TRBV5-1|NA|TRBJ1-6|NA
TGCGCCAGCAGGGGGATACAGGGATTGAATTCACCCCTCCACTTT
CASRGIQGLNSPLHF
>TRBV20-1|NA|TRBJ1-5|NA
TGCAGTGCTTCGGACAGATCGCAGCATTTT
CSASDRSQHF
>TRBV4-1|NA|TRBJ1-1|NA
TGCGCCAGCAGCCAAGAAAGTTGGAGGCTCACTGAAGCTTTCTTT
CASSQESWRLTEAFF
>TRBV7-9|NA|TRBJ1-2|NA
TGTGCCAGCGTGAACGGGACTCGGGGCGGCTACACCTTC
CASVNGTRGGYTF
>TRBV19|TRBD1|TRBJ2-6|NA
TGTGCCAGTAGTATCTGGACAGGGGGCTCTGGGGCCAACGTCCTGACTTTC
CASSIWTGGSGANVLTF
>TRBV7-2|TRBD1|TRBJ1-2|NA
TGTGCCAGCAGCATATGGGACAGGGGGTCGAAGCAATCTGGCTACACCTTC
CASSIWDRGSKQSGYTF
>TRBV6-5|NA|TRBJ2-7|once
TGTGCCAGCAGTTACGGACATTTAGCCTACGAGCAGTACTTC
CASSYGHLAYEQYF
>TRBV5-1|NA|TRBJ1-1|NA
TGCGCCAGCAGTGGGGACACTGAAGCTTTCTTT
CASSGDTEAFF
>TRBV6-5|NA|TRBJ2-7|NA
TGTGCCAGCAGCAACGTAGGGTTGGGGAGTGACGAGCAGTACTTC
CASSNVGLGSDEQYF
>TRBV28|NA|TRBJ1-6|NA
TGTGCCAGCAGGACCGTACCTAATTCACCCCTCCACTTT
CASRTVPNSPLHF
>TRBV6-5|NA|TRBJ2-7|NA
TGTGCCAGCAGTTCCGGCCCCTACGAGCAGTACTTC
CASSSGPYEQYF
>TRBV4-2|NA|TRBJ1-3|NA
TGTGCCAGCAGCCAAGCCAGGACCTCTGGAAACACCATATATTTT
CASSQARTSGNTIYF
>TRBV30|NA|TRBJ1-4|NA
TGTGCCTGGGGTGGTTTTCAGGGCCCTAATGAAAAACTGTTTTTT
CAWGGFQGPNEKLFF